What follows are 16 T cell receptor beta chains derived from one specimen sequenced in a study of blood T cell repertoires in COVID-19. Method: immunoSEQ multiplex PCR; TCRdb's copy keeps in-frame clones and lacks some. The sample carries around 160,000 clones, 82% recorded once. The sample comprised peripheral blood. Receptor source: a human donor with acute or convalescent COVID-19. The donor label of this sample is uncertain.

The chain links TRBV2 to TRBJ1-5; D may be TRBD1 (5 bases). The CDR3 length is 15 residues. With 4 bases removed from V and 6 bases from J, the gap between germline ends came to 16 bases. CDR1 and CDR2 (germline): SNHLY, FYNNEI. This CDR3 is CASSGDNGGGQPQHF. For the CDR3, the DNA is TGTGCCAGCAGTGGGGATAATGGGGGGGGTCAGCCCCAGCATTTT.

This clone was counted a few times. CDR3 region: CASSPRRWGTQYF. The CDR3 nucleotides read TGTGCCAGCAGCCCCCGGCGGTGGGGCACGCAGTATTTT. This chain connects TRBV11-2 to TRBJ2-3, with D possibly TRBD1 on 5 matching bases. V was shortened by 5 bases and J by 9 bases, with 15 bases between the two germline ends. This CDR3 has 13 residues. Germline lookup yields CDR1 SGHAT and CDR2 FQNNGV.

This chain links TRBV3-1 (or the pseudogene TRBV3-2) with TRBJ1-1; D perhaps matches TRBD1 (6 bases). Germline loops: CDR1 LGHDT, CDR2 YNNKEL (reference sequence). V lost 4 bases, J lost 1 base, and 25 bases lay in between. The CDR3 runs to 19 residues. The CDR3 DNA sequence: TGTGCCAGCAGCCCCTCGGGGGGCAGATCCTACCTGGAGAACACTGAAGCTTTCTTT. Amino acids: CASSPSGGRSYLENTEAFF.

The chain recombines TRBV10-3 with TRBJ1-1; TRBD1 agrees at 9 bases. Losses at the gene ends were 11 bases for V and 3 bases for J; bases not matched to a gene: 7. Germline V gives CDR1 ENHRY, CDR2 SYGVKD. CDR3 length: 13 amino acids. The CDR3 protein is CALGTGLDTEAFF. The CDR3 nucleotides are TGTGCCCTGGGGACAGGGTTGGACACTGAAGCTTTCTTT.

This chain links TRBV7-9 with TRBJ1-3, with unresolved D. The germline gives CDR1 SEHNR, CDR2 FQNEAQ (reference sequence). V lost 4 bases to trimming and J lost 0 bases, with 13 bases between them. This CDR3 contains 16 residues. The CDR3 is CASSSIDWSSGNTIYF. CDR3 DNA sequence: TGTGCCAGCAGCTCCATAGACTGGAGCTCTGGAAACACCATATATTTT. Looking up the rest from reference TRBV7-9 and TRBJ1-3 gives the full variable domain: DTGVSQNPRHKITKRGQNVTFRCDPISEHNRLYWYRQTLGQGPEFLTYFQNEAQLEKSRLLSDRFSAERPKGSFSTLEIQRTEQGDSAMYLCASSSIDWSSGNTIYFGEGSWLTVV.

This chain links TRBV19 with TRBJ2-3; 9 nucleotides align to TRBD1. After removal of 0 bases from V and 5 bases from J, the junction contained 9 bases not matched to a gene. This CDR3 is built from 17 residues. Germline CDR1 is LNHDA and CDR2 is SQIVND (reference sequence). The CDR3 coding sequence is TGTGCCAGTAGTATAGATGGACCGGGACAGGGACAAGATACGCAGTATTTT. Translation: CASSIDGPGQGQDTQYF.

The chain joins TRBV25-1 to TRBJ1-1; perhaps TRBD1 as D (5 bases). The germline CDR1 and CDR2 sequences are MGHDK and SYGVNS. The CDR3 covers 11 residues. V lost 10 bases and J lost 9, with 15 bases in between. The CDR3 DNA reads TGTGCCACCACTCAGGGAATTCAAGCTTTCTTT. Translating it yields CATTQGIQAFF.

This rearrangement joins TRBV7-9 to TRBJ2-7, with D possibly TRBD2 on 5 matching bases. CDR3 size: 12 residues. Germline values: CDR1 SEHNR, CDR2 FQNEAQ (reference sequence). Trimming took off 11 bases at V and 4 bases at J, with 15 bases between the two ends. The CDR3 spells CAGGSSGYEQYF. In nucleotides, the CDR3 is TGTGCCGGCGGAAGTTCGGGGTACGAGCAGTACTTC.

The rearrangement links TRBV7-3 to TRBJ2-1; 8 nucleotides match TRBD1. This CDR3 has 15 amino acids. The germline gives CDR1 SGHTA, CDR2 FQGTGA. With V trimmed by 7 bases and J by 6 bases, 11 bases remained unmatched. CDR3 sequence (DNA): TGTGCCAGCACCAAAGCCGGGACAGGCGTCAATGAGCAGTTCTTC. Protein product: CASTKAGTGVNEQFF.

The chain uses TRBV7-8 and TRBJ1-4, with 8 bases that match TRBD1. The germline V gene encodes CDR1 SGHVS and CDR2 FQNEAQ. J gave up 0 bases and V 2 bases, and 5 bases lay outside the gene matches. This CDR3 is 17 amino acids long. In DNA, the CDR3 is TGTGCCAGCAGCTTATGGGACAGGAGTGCAACTAATGAAAAACTGTTTTTT. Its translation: CASSLWDRSATNEKLFF.

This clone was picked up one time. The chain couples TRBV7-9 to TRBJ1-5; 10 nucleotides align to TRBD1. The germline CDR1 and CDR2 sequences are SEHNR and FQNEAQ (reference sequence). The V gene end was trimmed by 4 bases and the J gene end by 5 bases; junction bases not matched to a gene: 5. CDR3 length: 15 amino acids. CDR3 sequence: CASSSGTGVDQPQHF. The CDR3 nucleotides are TGTGCCAGCAGCTCCGGGACAGGGGTGGATCAGCCCCAGCATTTT.

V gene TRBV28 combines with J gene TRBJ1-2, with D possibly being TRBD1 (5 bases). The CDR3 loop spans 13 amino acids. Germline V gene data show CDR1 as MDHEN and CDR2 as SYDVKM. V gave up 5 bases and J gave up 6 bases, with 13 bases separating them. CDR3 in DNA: TGTGCCAGCAGTCTTCAAATCAGGGATGGCTACACCTTC. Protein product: CASSLQIRDGYTF.

The CDR3 region is CASSHQAGLAMSSYEQYF. CDR3 nucleotides: TGTGCCAGCAGCCATCAGGCGGGACTAGCGATGAGTTCCTACGAGCAGTACTTC. The chain carries TRBV7-2 and TRBJ2-7; 10 nucleotides align to TRBD2. In germline, CDR1 is SGHTA, CDR2 FQGNSA. The V gene end was trimmed by 5 bases and the J gene end by 1 base; junction bases not matched to a gene: 14. This CDR3 spans 18 amino acids.

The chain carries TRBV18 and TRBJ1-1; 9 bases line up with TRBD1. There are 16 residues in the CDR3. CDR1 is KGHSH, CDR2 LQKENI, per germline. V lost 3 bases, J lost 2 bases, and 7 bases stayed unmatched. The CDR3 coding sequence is TGTGCCAGCTCACCGGTATACAGGGGGCTTAACACTGAAGCTTTCTTT. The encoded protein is CASSPVYRGLNTEAFF.

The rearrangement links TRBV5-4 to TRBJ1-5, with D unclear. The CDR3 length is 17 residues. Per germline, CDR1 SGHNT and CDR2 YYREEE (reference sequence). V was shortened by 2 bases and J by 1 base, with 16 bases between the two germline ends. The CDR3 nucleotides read TGTGCCAGCAGCTTAAACCACGGGAGATGGAGCAATCAGCCCCAGCATTTT. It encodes CASSLNHGRWSNQPQHF.

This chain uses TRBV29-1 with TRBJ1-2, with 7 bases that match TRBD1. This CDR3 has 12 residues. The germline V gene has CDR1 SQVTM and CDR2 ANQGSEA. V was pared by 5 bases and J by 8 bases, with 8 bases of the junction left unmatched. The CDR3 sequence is CSVTRQGRGYTF. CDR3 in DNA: TGCAGCGTTACTAGACAGGGACGGGGCTACACCTTC.